This passage covers 9 T cell receptor beta chains from one sample sequenced in a study of control samples from healthy donors and cancer patients. The table came from immunoSEQ multiplex PCR; TCRdb's copy has only in-frame clones and leaves some out. The table shows 90,000 to 110,000 clones, with around 82% occurring only once. Sample: blood. These receptor sequences come from a woman in her 50s in good health.

This clone showed up just once. The chain carries TRBV25-1 and TRBJ2-3, with D tentatively TRBD1 (5 bases). The CDR3 spans 13 residues. Germline V gene data show CDR1 as MGHDK and CDR2 as SYGVNS. The germline V and J ends were trimmed by 7 bases and 2 bases, with 10 bases remaining between them. CDR3 amino acids: CASTGADTDTQYF. CDR3 nucleotide sequence: TGTGCCAGCACTGGGGCAGACACAGATACGCAGTATTTT.

This clone has more than one count but fewer than ten. The rearrangement uses TRBV5-5 and TRBJ1-6, with D unresolved. The CDR3 has 16 amino acids. Germline CDR1 is SGHKS and CDR2 is YYEKEE (reference sequence). Between the trimmed V and J ends, which lost 1 base and 0 bases, there was a span of 8 bases. The CDR3 nucleotides read TGTGCCAGCAGCTTGATGGTTAGCTCCTATAATTCACCCCTCCACTTT. The encoded protein is CASSLMVSSYNSPLHF.

V and J are TRBV4-3 and TRBJ1-3; TRBD1 might be the D (5 bases). CDR3 length: 14 residues. Trimming took 0 bases from V and 8 from J, leaving 11 bases between them. Germline V gene lookup returns CDR1 LGHNA and CDR2 YSLEER. This CDR3 reads CASSQDDRDDTIYF. For the CDR3, the DNA is TGCGCCAGCAGCCAAGATGACCGGGACGACACCATATATTTT.

This chain connects TRBV28 to TRBJ1-2; weak D call: TRBD1 (5 bases). The CDR3 totals 18 residues. From germline, CDR1 is MDHEN and CDR2 SYDVKM. Between the trimmed V and J ends, which lost 7 bases and 2 bases, there was a span of 26 bases. CDR3 in DNA: TGTGCCAGCAAAGAGGCCGGGCAGGGATTTTACGGGAACTATGGCTACACCTTC. Amino acid sequence: CASKEAGQGFYGNYGYTF.

Of note for this clone: This same CDR3 is encoded by further DNA sequences in the sample. The chain carries TRBV10-1 and TRBJ1-2; D perhaps matches TRBD1 (6 bases). V gave up 0 bases and J gave up 7 bases, with 18 bases separating them. The CDR3 is 16 residues long. The germline V gene encodes CDR1 WNHNN and CDR2 SYGVQD (reference sequence). The chain's CDR3 is CASSESTVGGAGGYTF. DNA of the CDR3: TGCGCCAGCAGTGAGTCGACAGTCGGGGGGGCGGGTGGCTACACCTTC.

This chain links TRBV5-1 with TRBJ2-5; unclear D gene. V lost 0 bases, J lost 1 base, and 7 bases lay in between. Germline V gene sequence: CDR1 SGHRS, CDR2 YFSETQ. This CDR3 spans 14 amino acids. CDR3 region: CASSLALIQETQYF. For the CDR3, the DNA is TGCGCCAGCAGCTTGGCCCTAATCCAAGAGACCCAGTACTTC.

V is TRBV7-9 and J is TRBJ2-7, with a possible D match to TRBD1 (5 bases). The CDR3 consists of 15 residues. Germline V gene sequence: CDR1 SEHNR, CDR2 FQNEAQ (reference sequence). V was cut by 3 bases and J by 1 base, with 13 bases left in between. CDR3 loop: CASSFFLTGSYEQYF. DNA of the CDR3: TGTGCCAGCAGCTTCTTTTTAACAGGATCCTACGAGCAGTACTTC.

The V and J genes are TRBV7-2 and TRBJ2-7, with a tentative D call TRBD2 (6 bases). From germline, CDR1 is SGHTA and CDR2 FQGNSA. Trimming shortened V by 1 base and J by 0 bases, and 16 bases separated the two germline ends. The CDR3 is 17 residues long. The CDR3 region has the DNA TGTGCCAGCAGCTTAGACGGTCGCGGGAAGAGCTCCTACGAGCAGTACTTC. This translates into CASSLDGRGKSSYEQYF.

This sequence joins TRBV6-1 and TRBJ1-1, with D hard to call. Trimming shortened V by 3 bases and J by 1 base, and 12 bases separated the two germline ends. The CDR3 sequence is 15 residues long. Germline V gene sequence: CDR1 MNHNS, CDR2 SASEGT. CDR3 loop: CASSDIVSSNTEAFF. The DNA of the CDR3 is TGTGCCAGCAGTGACATCGTATCTTCGAACACTGAAGCTTTCTTT.